Listed below are T cell receptor beta chains from one sample, sequenced in a study of T cell changes during pregnancy in multiple sclerosis. The protocol was immunoSEQ multiplex PCR, while the TCRdb copy is restricted to in-frame clones and leaves out a portion. This table has about 38,000 clones, 80% to 95% appearing once. Sequencing used CD8+ T cells from peripheral blood mononuclear cells, obtained after pregnancy. The source is a female donor with multiple sclerosis, enrolled in a pregnancy study. CDR3s include the opening cysteine and the closing phenylalanine or tryptophan. D genes are given only for firm matches. A row's size may be missing; if present it is once, few, many or a size class.

clone_size: NA
j_call: TRBJ2-2
v_call: TRBV27
d_call: NA
cdr3_aa: CASSEAGVSGELFF
cdr3_nt: TGTGCCAGCTCCGAGGCAGGGGTATCCGGGGAGCTGTTTTTT

clone_size: NA
j_call: TRBJ1-4
v_call: TRBV7-9
d_call: NA
cdr3_aa: CASSPGWGDRVEKLFF
cdr3_nt: TGTGCCAGCAGCCCCGGATGGGGGGATCGTGTTGAAAAACTGTTTTTT

clone_size: NA
j_call: TRBJ1-4
v_call: TRBV7-9
d_call: TRBD1
cdr3_aa: CASRGDMDSGGNEKLFF
cdr3_nt: TGTGCCAGCAGGGGGGACATGGACTCAGGGGGTAATGAAAAACTGTTTTTT

clone_size: NA
j_call: TRBJ2-1
v_call: TRBV27
d_call: NA
cdr3_aa: CASSPSGGWQFF
cdr3_nt: TGTGCCAGCAGTCCTTCCGGGGGTTGGCAGTTCTTC

clone_size: NA
j_call: TRBJ2-1
v_call: TRBV6-5
d_call: TRBD2
cdr3_aa: CASNGLAGIDEQFF
cdr3_nt: TGTGCCAGCAACGGACTAGCGGGTATAGATGAGCAGTTCTTC

clone_size: NA
j_call: TRBJ1-2
v_call: TRBV2
d_call: NA
cdr3_aa: CASSADSLANYGYTF
cdr3_nt: TGTGCCAGCAGCGCGGACAGTCTAGCTAACTATGGCTACACCTTC

clone_size: NA
j_call: TRBJ1-2
v_call: TRBV30
d_call: NA
cdr3_aa: CAWSIRRGPHYGYTF
cdr3_nt: TGTGCCTGGAGTATCAGGAGAGGGCCCCACTATGGCTACACCTTC

clone_size: NA
j_call: TRBJ2-7
v_call: TRBV30
d_call: NA
cdr3_aa: CAWSEGYEQYF
cdr3_nt: TGTGCCTGGAGTGAGGGGTACGAGCAGTACTTC

clone_size: once
j_call: TRBJ2-1
v_call: TRBV6-5
d_call: TRBD1
cdr3_aa: CASSLQGVSYNEQFF
cdr3_nt: TGTGCCAGCAGTTTACAGGGGGTTAGCTACAATGAGCAGTTCTTC

clone_size: NA
j_call: TRBJ2-7
v_call: TRBV2
d_call: TRBD1
cdr3_aa: CAGTGSNYEQYF
cdr3_nt: TGTGCCGGGACAGGGTCGAACTACGAGCAGTACTTC

clone_size: once
j_call: TRBJ1-1
v_call: TRBV4-2
d_call: NA
cdr3_aa: CASNFGVEDTEAFF
cdr3_nt: TGTGCCAGCAATTTCGGGGTTGAGGACACTGAAGCTTTCTTT

clone_size: NA
j_call: TRBJ2-1
v_call: TRBV27
d_call: TRBD2
cdr3_aa: CASSLLAGVYNEQFF
cdr3_nt: TGTGCCAGCAGTTTGCTAGCGGGAGTGTACAATGAGCAGTTCTTC

clone_size: NA
j_call: TRBJ2-3
v_call: TRBV5-4
d_call: NA
cdr3_aa: CASSLNGDTQYF
cdr3_nt: TGTGCCAGCAGCTTAAACGGTGATACGCAGTATTTT

clone_size: NA
j_call: TRBJ2-7
v_call: TRBV27
d_call: TRBD2
cdr3_aa: CASRTSGGLYEQYF
cdr3_nt: TGTGCCAGCAGAACTAGCGGGGGCTTATACGAGCAGTACTTC

clone_size: NA
j_call: TRBJ1-4
v_call: TRBV10-1
d_call: NA
cdr3_aa: CASSVGAEGLDEKLFF
cdr3_nt: TGCGCCAGCAGTGTAGGCGCGGAAGGTTTAGATGAAAAACTGTTTTTT

clone_size: NA
j_call: TRBJ2-7
v_call: TRBV18
d_call: NA
cdr3_aa: CASSPPLSYEQYF
cdr3_nt: TGTGCCAGCTCACCACCGTTATCCTACGAGCAGTACTTC

clone_size: NA
j_call: TRBJ1-1
v_call: TRBV5-1
d_call: TRBD1
cdr3_aa: CASSPRTGEYTEAFF
cdr3_nt: TGCGCCAGCAGCCCCAGGACAGGAGAATATACTGAAGCTTTCTTT

clone_size: NA
j_call: TRBJ1-4
v_call: TRBV5-5
d_call: NA
cdr3_aa: CASSGSGDSDEKLFF
cdr3_nt: TGTGCCAGCAGCGGCTCAGGGGATTCGGATGAAAAACTGTTTTTT

clone_size: NA
j_call: TRBJ2-1
v_call: TRBV10-2
d_call: TRBD1
cdr3_aa: CASSFRGRNRTNEQFF
cdr3_nt: TGCGCCAGCAGTTTCAGGGGGCGCAACCGAACCAATGAGCAGTTCTTC

clone_size: NA
j_call: TRBJ2-7
v_call: TRBV7-3
d_call: NA
cdr3_aa: CASSLTPGYEQYF
cdr3_nt: TGTGCCAGCAGCTTAACCCCCGGCTACGAGCAGTACTTC

clone_size: NA
j_call: TRBJ1-3
v_call: TRBV25-1
d_call: TRBD1
cdr3_aa: CASSGSDRDGNTIYF
cdr3_nt: TGTGCCAGCAGTGGTAGCGACAGGGATGGAAACACCATATATTTT

clone_size: medium-sized
j_call: TRBJ1-2
v_call: TRBV25-1
d_call: NA
cdr3_aa: CASSGTPDSRGYTF
cdr3_nt: TGTGCCAGCAGCGGTACCCCTGACTCTCGCGGCTACACCTTC

clone_size: NA
j_call: TRBJ1-2
v_call: TRBV18
d_call: NA
cdr3_aa: CASSPGTVYGYTF
cdr3_nt: TGTGCCAGCTCACCAGGGACTGTTTATGGCTACACCTTC

clone_size: NA
j_call: TRBJ2-2
v_call: TRBV27
d_call: TRBD1
cdr3_aa: CASSYRGLTGELFF
cdr3_nt: TGTGCCAGCAGTTACAGGGGATTAACCGGGGAGCTGTTTTTT

clone_size: NA
j_call: TRBJ2-7
v_call: TRBV15
d_call: NA
cdr3_aa: CATSRDRSGKGHEQYF
cdr3_nt: TGTGCCACCAGCAGAGATCGGTCAGGGAAAGGCCACGAGCAGTACTTC

clone_size: NA
j_call: TRBJ2-1
v_call: TRBV19
d_call: TRBD2
cdr3_aa: CASSMGAGGFDEQFF
cdr3_nt: TGTGCCAGTAGTATGGGAGCGGGAGGCTTCGATGAGCAGTTCTTC

clone_size: NA
j_call: TRBJ2-7
v_call: TRBV29-1
d_call: TRBD2
cdr3_aa: CSVYSGSYEQYF
cdr3_nt: TGCAGCGTTTATAGCGGGAGCTACGAGCAGTACTTC

clone_size: NA
j_call: TRBJ2-3
v_call: TRBV5-1
d_call: TRBD2
cdr3_aa: CASSLELAGGTDTQYF
cdr3_nt: TGCGCCAGCAGCTTGGAACTAGCGGGAGGGACAGATACGCAGTATTTT

clone_size: NA
j_call: TRBJ2-1
v_call: TRBV6-5
d_call: NA
cdr3_aa: CASSLFRTMYNEQFF
cdr3_nt: TGTGCCAGCAGTTTATTCCGGACTATGTACAATGAGCAGTTCTTC

clone_size: few
j_call: TRBJ1-2
v_call: TRBV9
d_call: TRBD1
cdr3_aa: CASSLGVGQGGGGYTF
cdr3_nt: TGTGCCAGCAGCCTGGGTGTGGGACAGGGGGGCGGAGGCTACACCTTC

clone_size: NA
j_call: TRBJ1-1
v_call: TRBV5-4
d_call: TRBD1
cdr3_aa: CASSLSPDRGNEAFF
cdr3_nt: TGTGCCAGCAGCTTGTCCCCGGACAGGGGGAATGAAGCTTTCTTT

clone_size: NA
j_call: TRBJ2-1
v_call: TRBV11-1
d_call: TRBD2
cdr3_aa: CASSFLAGSYNEQFF
cdr3_nt: TGTGCCAGCAGCTTCCTAGCGGGAAGCTACAATGAGCAGTTCTTC

clone_size: NA
j_call: TRBJ2-6
v_call: TRBV28
d_call: NA
cdr3_aa: CASSTQGLLNSGANVLTF
cdr3_nt: TGTGCCAGCAGTACTCAGGGACTCCTCAACTCTGGGGCCAACGTCCTGACTTTC

clone_size: NA
j_call: TRBJ1-4
v_call: TRBV5-4
d_call: TRBD1
cdr3_aa: CASSATTRQGSNEKLFF
cdr3_nt: TGTGCCAGCAGCGCGACCACCAGACAGGGGTCTAATGAAAAACTGTTTTTT

clone_size: NA
j_call: TRBJ2-7
v_call: TRBV27
d_call: TRBD2
cdr3_aa: CASSLGTSAEQYF
cdr3_nt: TGTGCCAGCAGTTTAGGGACTAGCGCCGAGCAGTACTTC

clone_size: NA
j_call: TRBJ2-2
v_call: TRBV18
d_call: TRBD2
cdr3_aa: CASSLSSGGNTGELFF
cdr3_nt: TGTGCCAGCTCGCTTTCTAGCGGGGGTAACACCGGGGAGCTGTTTTTT

clone_size: NA
j_call: TRBJ1-1
v_call: TRBV2
d_call: TRBD1
cdr3_aa: CASSVQGGPEAFF
cdr3_nt: TGTGCCAGCAGTGTACAGGGGGGTCCTGAAGCTTTCTTT

clone_size: NA
j_call: TRBJ2-7
v_call: TRBV5-6
d_call: NA
cdr3_aa: CASSFLLGGASYEQYF
cdr3_nt: TGTGCCAGCAGCTTCCTCTTAGGGGGGGCCTCCTACGAGCAGTACTTC

clone_size: NA
j_call: TRBJ2-7
v_call: TRBV19
d_call: TRBD2
cdr3_aa: CASSAKPPHSGGSYEQYF
cdr3_nt: TGTGCCAGTAGCGCCAAACCCCCTCATAGCGGGGGCTCCTACGAGCAGTACTTC

clone_size: NA
j_call: TRBJ1-4
v_call: TRBV4-2
d_call: NA
cdr3_aa: CASSQDRQGGRKLFF
cdr3_nt: TGTGCCAGCAGCCAAGATCGGCAGGGAGGGAGAAAACTGTTTTTT

clone_size: NA
j_call: TRBJ1-2
v_call: TRBV19
d_call: NA
cdr3_aa: CASSPGIDGYTF
cdr3_nt: TGTGCCAGTAGTCCAGGCATTGATGGCTACACCTTC

clone_size: NA
j_call: TRBJ2-1
v_call: TRBV9
d_call: TRBD2
cdr3_aa: CASSQGTSGIYNEQFF
cdr3_nt: TGTGCCAGCAGCCAAGGGACTAGCGGGATCTACAATGAGCAGTTCTTC

clone_size: NA
j_call: TRBJ1-2
v_call: TRBV7-2
d_call: NA
cdr3_aa: CASRPTSHRDNKVYGYTF
cdr3_nt: TGTGCCAGCAGACCAACATCGCACCGGGACAACAAAGTCTATGGCTACACCTTC

clone_size: NA
j_call: TRBJ2-1
v_call: TRBV5-1
d_call: NA
cdr3_aa: CASSLDSYNEQFF
cdr3_nt: TGCGCCAGCAGCTTGGACAGCTACAATGAGCAGTTCTTC

clone_size: NA
j_call: TRBJ2-1
v_call: TRBV5-1
d_call: NA
cdr3_aa: CASSSLPDSLAYNEQFF
cdr3_nt: TGCGCCAGCAGCTCGCTACCGGACTCTTTAGCCTACAATGAGCAGTTCTTC

clone_size: NA
j_call: TRBJ2-3
v_call: TRBV4-1
d_call: TRBD2
cdr3_aa: CASSPTAGTTLTDTQYF
cdr3_nt: TGCGCCAGCAGCCCGACTGCCGGGACTACTCTCACAGATACGCAGTATTTT

clone_size: NA
j_call: TRBJ2-1
v_call: TRBV7-3
d_call: NA
cdr3_aa: CASSLAPISSYNEQFF
cdr3_nt: TGTGCCAGCAGCTTAGCTCCAATTAGCTCCTACAATGAGCAGTTCTTC

clone_size: NA
j_call: TRBJ1-1
v_call: TRBV7-9
d_call: NA
cdr3_aa: CASGLSSTEAFF
cdr3_nt: TGTGCCAGCGGCTTATCGAGCACTGAAGCTTTCTTT

clone_size: NA
j_call: TRBJ2-2
v_call: TRBV29-1
d_call: TRBD2
cdr3_aa: CSVPGLVHTGELFF
cdr3_nt: TGCAGCGTGCCGGGACTAGTCCACACCGGGGAGCTGTTTTTT

clone_size: NA
j_call: TRBJ1-4
v_call: TRBV15
d_call: TRBD1
cdr3_aa: CATSRGTGGVVEKLFF
cdr3_nt: TGTGCCACCAGCAGAGGGACAGGGGGGGTCGTCGAAAAACTGTTTTTT

clone_size: NA
j_call: TRBJ1-1
v_call: TRBV5-1
d_call: TRBD1
cdr3_aa: CASSPLQGANTEAFF
cdr3_nt: TGCGCCAGCAGCCCTCTACAGGGGGCGAACACTGAAGCTTTCTTT